One T cell receptor (beta chain) is described in this entry. The sample is drawn from a study of blood T cell repertoires in COVID-19. Trimming left V 3 bases short and J 4 bases short, with 9 bases between. The CDR3 covers 13 residues. Germline V gene sequence: CDR1 MRHNA, CDR2 SNTAGT. Measured with immunoSEQ multiplex PCR; TCRdb has only the in-frame clones, and not every one. This sample has under 30,000 clones, with 86% found just once. Sequencing was performed on peripheral blood. The V call is TRBV6-4, the J call TRBJ1-2; TRBD1 might be the D (5 bases). The clonotype comes from a human donor with active COVID-19. The donor label of this sample is uncertain. For the CDR3, the DNA is TGTGCCAGCAGTGATGATAGGGGCTATGGCTACACCTTC. Its protein is CASSDDRGYGYTF.